This is a list of T cell receptor beta chains from one sample in a study of Ad26.COV2.S vaccination and SARS-CoV-2 variants. The repertoire was sequenced with immunoSEQ multiplex PCR; TCRdb's copy has only in-frame clones and lacks some. The repertoire holds around 100,000 clones, with under 90% as singletons. Sequencing used peripheral blood, obtained after recovery from COVID-19. The receptors here all came from a human donor who had recovered from COVID-19. Each CDR3 is given with its conserved first and last residue. D genes are given only for firm matches. Size is stated for part of the rows, as once, few or many counts, or as a class when the clone is expanded.

J gene	D gene	V gene	clone size	CDR3 protein	CDR3 DNA
TRBJ2-3	TRBD2	TRBV7-2	.	CASSPRTGGSPDTQYF	TGTGCCAGCAGCCCGCGGACGGGAGGGTCCCCAGATACGCAGTATTTT
TRBJ2-6	.	TRBV9	.	CASSVGPSSGANVLTF	TGTGCCAGCAGCGTAGGTCCGAGCTCTGGGGCCAACGTCCTGACTTTC
TRBJ2-6	.	TRBV28	.	CASSFRSPGANVLTF	TGTGCCAGCAGTTTTCGATCCCCTGGGGCCAACGTCCTGACTTTC
TRBJ1-1	.	TRBV14	.	CASSQFAGNTEAFF	TGTGCCAGCAGCCAATTTGCGGGGAACACTGAAGCTTTCTTT
TRBJ1-4	.	TRBV5-1	many	CASSPGSGRGEKLFF	TGCGCCAGCAGTCCTGGGTCCGGGCGGGGTGAAAAACTGTTTTTT
TRBJ2-2	.	TRBV12-3/TRBV12-4	.	CASSFSGELFF	TGTGCCAGCAGTTTCAGCGGGGAGCTGTTTTTT
TRBJ1-5	TRBD1	TRBV5-8	.	CASSSSRDRDPQHF	TGTGCCAGCAGCTCGTCCCGGGACAGGGATCCCCAGCATTTT
TRBJ1-4	TRBD1	TRBV9	.	CASSGETGGNEKLFF	TGTGCCAGCAGCGGAGAGACAGGGGGGAATGAAAAACTGTTTTTT
TRBJ2-7	TRBD1	TRBV6-5	once	CASGTGSYEQYF	TGTGCCAGCGGGACAGGGTCTTACGAGCAGTACTTC
TRBJ1-1	.	TRBV19	.	CASSIVQANTEAFF	TGTGCCAGTAGTATTGTACAGGCGAACACTGAAGCTTTCTTT
TRBJ2-5	.	TRBV7-6	.	CASSELEETQYF	TGTGCCAGCAGCGAGCTGGAAGAGACCCAGTACTTC
TRBJ2-3	.	TRBV23-1	.	CASSQSRFEVGGRSTDTQYF	TGCGCCAGCAGTCAATCGCGATTCGAGGTGGGGGGTCGTAGCACAGATACGCAGTATTTT
TRBJ2-2	TRBD1	TRBV7-2	.	CASSWTGDGELFF	TGTGCCAGCAGCTGGACAGGGGACGGGGAGCTGTTTTTT
TRBJ2-6	.	TRBV12-5	.	CASGSGKLYQNSGANVLTF	TGTGCTAGTGGTTCGGGGAAACTGTACCAAAACTCTGGGGCCAACGTCCTGACTTTC
TRBJ2-4	TRBD2	TRBV7-8	once	CASRPGLAGGLAKNIQYF	TGTGCCAGCAGACCCGGACTAGCGGGAGGGCTAGCCAAAAACATTCAGTACTTC
TRBJ2-1	.	TRBV18	.	CASSPPLKQGNNEQFF	TGTGCCAGCTCACCACCGCTAAAACAGGGTAACAATGAGCAGTTCTTC
TRBJ1-1	TRBD1	TRBV7-2	.	CASSSTGGDRWDTEAFF	TGTGCCAGCAGCTCAACCGGGGGGGACAGGTGGGACACTGAAGCTTTCTTT
TRBJ1-1	.	TRBV18	.	CASSPSQGKDTEAFF	TGTGCCAGCTCACCCTCACAGGGAAAAGATACTGAAGCTTTCTTT
TRBJ2-1	TRBD2	TRBV4-3	.	CASSQDPLTSGRNYNEQFF	TGCGCCAGCAGCCAAGATCCCCTGACTAGCGGGAGAAACTACAATGAGCAGTTCTTC
TRBJ2-5	.	TRBV19	.	CATVGGETQYF	TGTGCCACCGTCGGTGGGGAGACCCAGTACTTC
TRBJ2-7	.	TRBV11-2	.	CASSLDNGQRYEQYF	TGTGCCAGCAGCTTAGATAACGGACAGCGATACGAGCAGTACTTC
TRBJ2-2	.	TRBV5-4	.	CASAWGAGELFF	TGTGCCAGCGCTTGGGGAGCCGGGGAGCTGTTTTTT
TRBJ2-7	.	TRBV10-3	.	CAGGVPHEQYF	TGTGCCGGTGGGGTCCCCCACGAGCAGTACTTC
TRBJ1-5	.	TRBV2	few	CASSESFSNQPQHF	TGTGCCAGCAGTGAATCGTTTAGCAATCAGCCCCAGCATTTT
TRBJ1-3	.	TRBV5-1	.	CASSLGTPGNTIYF	TGCGCCAGCAGCTTGGGGACACCTGGAAACACCATATATTTT
TRBJ1-4	TRBD1	TRBV15	once	CATSSTGGNEKLFF	TGTGCCACCAGCTCGACAGGGGGAAATGAAAAACTGTTTTTT
TRBJ1-1	.	TRBV9	.	CASSVGGLGNTEAFF	TGTGCCAGCAGCGTAGGTGGACTAGGGAACACTGAAGCTTTCTTT
TRBJ1-6	TRBD1	TRBV19	.	CASSTDRVASPLHF	TGTGCCAGTAGCACCGACAGGGTGGCATCACCCCTCCACTTT